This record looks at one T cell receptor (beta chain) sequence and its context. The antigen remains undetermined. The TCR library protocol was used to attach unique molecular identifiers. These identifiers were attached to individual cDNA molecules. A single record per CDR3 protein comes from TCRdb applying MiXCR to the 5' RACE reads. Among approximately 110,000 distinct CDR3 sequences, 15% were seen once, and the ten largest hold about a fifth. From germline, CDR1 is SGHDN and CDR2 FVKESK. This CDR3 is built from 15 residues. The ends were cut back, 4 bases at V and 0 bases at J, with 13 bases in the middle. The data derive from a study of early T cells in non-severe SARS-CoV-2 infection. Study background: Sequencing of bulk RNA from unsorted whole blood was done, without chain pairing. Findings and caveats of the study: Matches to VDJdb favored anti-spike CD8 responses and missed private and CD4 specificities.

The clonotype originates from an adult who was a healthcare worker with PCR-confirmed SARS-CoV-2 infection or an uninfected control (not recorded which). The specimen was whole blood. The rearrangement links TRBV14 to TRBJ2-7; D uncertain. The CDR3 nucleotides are TGTGCCAGCAGCCCTAGGGCAGTAGCCTCCTACGAGCAGTACTTC. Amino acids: CASSPRAVASYEQYF.